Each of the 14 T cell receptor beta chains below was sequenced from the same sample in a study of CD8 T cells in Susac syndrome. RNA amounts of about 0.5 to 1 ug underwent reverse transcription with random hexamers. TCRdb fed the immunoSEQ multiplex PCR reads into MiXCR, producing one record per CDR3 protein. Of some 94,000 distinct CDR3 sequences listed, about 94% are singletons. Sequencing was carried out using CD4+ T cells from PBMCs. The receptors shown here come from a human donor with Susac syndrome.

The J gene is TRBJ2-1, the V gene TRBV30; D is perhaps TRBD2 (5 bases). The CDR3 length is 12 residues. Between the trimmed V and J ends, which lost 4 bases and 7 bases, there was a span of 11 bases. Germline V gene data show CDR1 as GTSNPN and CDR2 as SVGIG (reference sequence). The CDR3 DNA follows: TGTGCCTGGACCATGGAGGAGAATGAGCAGTTCTTC. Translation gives CAWTMEENEQFF.

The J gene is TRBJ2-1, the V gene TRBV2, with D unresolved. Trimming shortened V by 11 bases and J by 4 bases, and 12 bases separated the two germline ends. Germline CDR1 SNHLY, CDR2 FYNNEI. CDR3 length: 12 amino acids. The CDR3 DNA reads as TGTGCCTCCGGGCTAGAGTACAATGAGCAGTTCTTC. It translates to CASGLEYNEQFF.

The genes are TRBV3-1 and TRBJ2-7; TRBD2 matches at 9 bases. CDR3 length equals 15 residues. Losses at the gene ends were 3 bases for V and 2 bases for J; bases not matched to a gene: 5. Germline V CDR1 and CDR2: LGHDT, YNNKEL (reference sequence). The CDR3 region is CASSQAPSGAYEQYF. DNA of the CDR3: TGTGCCAGCAGCCAGGCCCCTAGCGGGGCCTACGAGCAGTACTTC.

In DNA form, the CDR3 reads TGTGCCAGCAGTGATAACCCCCGGACGGGCAACGAGCAGTACTTC. Encoded protein: CASSDNPRTGNEQYF. The chain couples TRBV25-1 to TRBJ2-7; D remains ambiguous. The length of the CDR3 is 15 residues. V lost 3 bases, J lost 5 bases, and 17 bases lay in between. Germline values: CDR1 MGHDK, CDR2 SYGVNS.

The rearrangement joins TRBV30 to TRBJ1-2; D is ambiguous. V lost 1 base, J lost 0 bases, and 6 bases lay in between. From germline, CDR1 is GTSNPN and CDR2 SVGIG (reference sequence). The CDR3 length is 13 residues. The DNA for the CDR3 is TGTGCCTGGAGTGACCCAACTAACTATGGCTACACCTTC. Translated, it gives CAWSDPTNYGYTF.

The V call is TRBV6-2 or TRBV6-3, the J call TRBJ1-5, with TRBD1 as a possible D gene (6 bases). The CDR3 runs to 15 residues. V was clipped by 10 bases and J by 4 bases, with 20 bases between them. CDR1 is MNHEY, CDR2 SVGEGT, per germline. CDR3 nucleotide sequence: TGTGCCACCTGGGGGTGGGGGCTGAGGAATCAGCCCCAGCATTTT. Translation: CATWGWGLRNQPQHF.

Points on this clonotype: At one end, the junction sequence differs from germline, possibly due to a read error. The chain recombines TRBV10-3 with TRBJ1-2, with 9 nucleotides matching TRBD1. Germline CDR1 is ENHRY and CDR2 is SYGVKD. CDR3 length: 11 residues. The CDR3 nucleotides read TGTGCCACCCGACAGGGGGAAGGTAGTTACTTC. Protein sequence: CATRQGEGSYF.

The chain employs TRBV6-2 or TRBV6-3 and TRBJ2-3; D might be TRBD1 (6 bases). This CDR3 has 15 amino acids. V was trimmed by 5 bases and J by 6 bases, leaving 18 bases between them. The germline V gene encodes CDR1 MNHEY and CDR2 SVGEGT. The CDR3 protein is CASSLQGYGADTQYF. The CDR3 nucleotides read TGTGCCAGCAGTCTACAGGGATATGGGGCCGATACGCAGTATTTT.

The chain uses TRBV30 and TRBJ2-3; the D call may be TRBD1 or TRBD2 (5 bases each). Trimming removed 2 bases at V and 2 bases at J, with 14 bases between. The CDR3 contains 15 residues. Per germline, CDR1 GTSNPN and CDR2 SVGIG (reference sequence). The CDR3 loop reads CAWSPAGTYTDTQYF. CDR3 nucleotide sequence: TGTGCCTGGAGTCCTGCCGGGACCTACACAGATACGCAGTATTTT.

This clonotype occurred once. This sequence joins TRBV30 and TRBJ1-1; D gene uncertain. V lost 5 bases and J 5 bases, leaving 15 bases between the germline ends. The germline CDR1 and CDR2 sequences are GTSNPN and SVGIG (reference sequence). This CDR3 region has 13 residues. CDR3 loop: CAWALGLGTEAFF. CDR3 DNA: TGTGCCTGGGCCCTGGGGTTGGGGACTGAAGCTTTCTTT.

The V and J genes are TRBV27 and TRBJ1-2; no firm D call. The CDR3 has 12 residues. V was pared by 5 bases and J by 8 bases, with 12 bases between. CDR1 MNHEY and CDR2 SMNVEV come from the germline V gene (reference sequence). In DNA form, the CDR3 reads TGTGCCAGCAGTCCCGATACTAGAGGCTACACCTTC. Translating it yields CASSPDTRGYTF.

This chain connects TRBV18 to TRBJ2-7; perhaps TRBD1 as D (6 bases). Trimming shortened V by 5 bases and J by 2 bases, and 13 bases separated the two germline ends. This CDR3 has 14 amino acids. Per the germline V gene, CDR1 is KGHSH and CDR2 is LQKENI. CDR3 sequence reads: CASSAGRGPYEQYF. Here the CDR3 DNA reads TGTGCCAGCTCAGCCGGCAGGGGTCCCTACGAGCAGTACTTC.

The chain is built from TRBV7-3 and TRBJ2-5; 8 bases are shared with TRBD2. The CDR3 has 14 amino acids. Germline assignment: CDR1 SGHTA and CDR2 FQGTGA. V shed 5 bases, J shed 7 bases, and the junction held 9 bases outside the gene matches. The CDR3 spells CASSHPSGGGTQYF. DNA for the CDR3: TGTGCCAGCAGCCACCCAAGCGGGGGCGGGACCCAGTACTTC.

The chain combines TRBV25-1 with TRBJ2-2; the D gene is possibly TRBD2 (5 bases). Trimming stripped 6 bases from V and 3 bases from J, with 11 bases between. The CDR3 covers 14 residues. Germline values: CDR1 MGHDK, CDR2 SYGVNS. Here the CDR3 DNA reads TGTGCCAGCAGGGGAGTTGGGGACACCGGGGAGCTGTTTTTT. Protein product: CASRGVGDTGELFF.